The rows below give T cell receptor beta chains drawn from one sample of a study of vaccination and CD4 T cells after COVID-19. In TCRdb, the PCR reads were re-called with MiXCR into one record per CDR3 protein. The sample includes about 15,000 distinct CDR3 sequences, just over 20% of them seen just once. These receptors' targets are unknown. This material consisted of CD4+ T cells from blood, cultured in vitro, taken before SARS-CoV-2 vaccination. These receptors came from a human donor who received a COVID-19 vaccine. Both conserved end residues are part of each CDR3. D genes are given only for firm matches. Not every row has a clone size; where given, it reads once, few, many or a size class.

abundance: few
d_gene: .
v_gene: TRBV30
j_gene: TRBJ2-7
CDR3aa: CAWSPRLAGSLVGQYF
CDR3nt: TGTGCCTGGAGTCCCCGTTTAGCAGGGTCCTTGGTTGGGCAGTACTTC

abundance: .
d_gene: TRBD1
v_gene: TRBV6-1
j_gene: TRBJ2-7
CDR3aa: CASSAIQGPAYEQYF
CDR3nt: TGTGCCAGCAGTGCGATACAGGGGCCCGCCTACGAGCAGTACTTC

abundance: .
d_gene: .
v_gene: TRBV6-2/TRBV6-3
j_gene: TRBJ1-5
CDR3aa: CAGNFGGTNQPQHF
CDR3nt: TGTGCCGGCAATTTTGGGGGCACAAATCAGCCCCAGCATTTT

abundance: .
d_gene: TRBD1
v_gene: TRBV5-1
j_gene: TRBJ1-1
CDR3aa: CASSLVGTGGGYTEAFF
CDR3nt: TGCGCCAGCAGCTTGGTGGGGACAGGGGGCGGGTACACTGAAGCTTTCTTT

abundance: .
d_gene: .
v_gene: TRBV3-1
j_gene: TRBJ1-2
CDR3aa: CASSQDLSGRYGYTF
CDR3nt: TGTGCCAGCAGCCAAGATTTATCAGGCCGCTATGGCTACACCTTC

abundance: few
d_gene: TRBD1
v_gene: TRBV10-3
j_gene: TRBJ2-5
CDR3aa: CAISEIGGEVGETQYF
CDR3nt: TGTGCCATCAGTGAGATAGGGGGCGAGGTCGGGGAGACCCAGTACTTC

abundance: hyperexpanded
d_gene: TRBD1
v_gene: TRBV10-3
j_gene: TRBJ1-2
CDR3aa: CAISGQGENGYTF
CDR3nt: TGTGCCATCAGCGGACAGGGGGAGAATGGCTACACCTTC

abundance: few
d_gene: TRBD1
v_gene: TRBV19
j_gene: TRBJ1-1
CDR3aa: CASRQGASVVPEAFF
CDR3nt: TGTGCCAGTAGACAGGGGGCGAGTGTTGTCCCTGAAGCTTTCTTT

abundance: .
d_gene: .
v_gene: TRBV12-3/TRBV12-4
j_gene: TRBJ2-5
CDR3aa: CASSLHREQETQYF
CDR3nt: TGTGCCAGCAGTTTACACAGGGAACAAGAGACCCAGTACTTC

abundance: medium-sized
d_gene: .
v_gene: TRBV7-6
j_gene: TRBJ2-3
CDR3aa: CASSLVPTDTQYF
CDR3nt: TGTGCCAGCAGCTTAGTGCCCACAGATACGCAGTATTTT

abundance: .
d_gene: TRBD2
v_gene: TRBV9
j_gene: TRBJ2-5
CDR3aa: CASSVRPGTRGETQYF
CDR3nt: TGTGCCAGCAGCGTACGTCCAGGGACTAGGGGAGAGACCCAGTACTTC

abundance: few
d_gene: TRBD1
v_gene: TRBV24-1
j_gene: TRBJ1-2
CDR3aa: CATSDSRTGALGGGYTF
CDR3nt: TGTGCCACCAGTGATTCCCGGACAGGGGCCCTAGGTGGGGGCTACACCTTC

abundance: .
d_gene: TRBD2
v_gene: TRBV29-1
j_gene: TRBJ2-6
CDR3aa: CSAGGGSGANVLTF
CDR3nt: TGCAGCGCCGGGGGGGGCTCTGGGGCCAACGTCCTGACTTTC

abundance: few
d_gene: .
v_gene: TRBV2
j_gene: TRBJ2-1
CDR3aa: CASSLNLHNEQFF
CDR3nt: TGTGCCAGCAGCCTAAACCTACACAATGAGCAGTTCTTC

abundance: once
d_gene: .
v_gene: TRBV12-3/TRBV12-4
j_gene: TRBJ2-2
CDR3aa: CASSLRGRNGAGELFF
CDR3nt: TGTGCCAGCAGTTTAAGGGGCAGAAATGGGGCCGGGGAGCTGTTTTTT

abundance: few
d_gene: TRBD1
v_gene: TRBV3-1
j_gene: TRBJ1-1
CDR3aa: CASSRTGRTEAFF
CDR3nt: TGTGCCAGCAGCCGGACAGGGAGGACTGAAGCTTTCTTT

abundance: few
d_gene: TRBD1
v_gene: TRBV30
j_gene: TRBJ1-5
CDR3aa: CAWSTGGNQPQHF
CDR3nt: TGTGCCTGGAGTACAGGGGGCAATCAGCCCCAGCATTTT

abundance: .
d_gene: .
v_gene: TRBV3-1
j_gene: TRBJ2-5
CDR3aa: CASSARGLAGIQETQYF
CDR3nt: TGTGCCAGCAGCGCCAGGGGGTTAGCGGGGATCCAAGAGACCCAGTACTTC

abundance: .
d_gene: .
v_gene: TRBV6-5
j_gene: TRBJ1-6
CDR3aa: CASSYNTRLGSPLHF
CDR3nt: TGTGCCAGCAGTTACAATACGCGTCTAGGTTCACCCCTCCACTTT

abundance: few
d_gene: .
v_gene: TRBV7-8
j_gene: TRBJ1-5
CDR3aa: CASSLTGSLNQPQHF
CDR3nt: TGTGCCAGCAGCTTAACGGGGAGTCTCAATCAGCCCCAGCATTTT

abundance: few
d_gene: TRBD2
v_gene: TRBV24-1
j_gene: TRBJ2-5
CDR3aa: CATSVPAGRVETQYF
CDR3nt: TGTGCCACCAGTGTCCCAGCAGGGAGGGTAGAGACCCAGTACTTC

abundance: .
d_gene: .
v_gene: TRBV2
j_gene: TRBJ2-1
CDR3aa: CASSEGGAEYNEQFF
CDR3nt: TGTGCCAGCAGTGAGGGGGGGGCCGAATACAATGAGCAGTTCTTC

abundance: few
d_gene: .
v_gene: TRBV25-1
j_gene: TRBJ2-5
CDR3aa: CASSEFGEETQYF
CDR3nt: TGTGCCAGCAGTGAATTCGGCGAAGAGACCCAGTACTTC

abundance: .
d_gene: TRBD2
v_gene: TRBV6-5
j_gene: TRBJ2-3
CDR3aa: CASSYIIAGGRTDTQYF
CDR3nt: TGTGCCAGCAGTTACATAATAGCGGGGGGACGCACAGATACGCAGTATTTT

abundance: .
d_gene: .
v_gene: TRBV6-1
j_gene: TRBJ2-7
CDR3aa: CASSESVAGTEVFEQYF
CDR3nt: TGTGCCAGCAGTGAATCGGTAGCGGGGACAGAAGTGTTCGAGCAGTACTTC

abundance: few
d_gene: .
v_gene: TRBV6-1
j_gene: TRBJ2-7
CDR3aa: CASNSKRGPPYEQYF
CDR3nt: TGTGCCAGCAATTCGAAACGAGGGCCCCCCTACGAGCAGTACTTC

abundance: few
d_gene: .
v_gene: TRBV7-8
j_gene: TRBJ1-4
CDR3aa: CASSPGLGTTTNEKLFF
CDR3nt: TGTGCCAGCAGCCCAGGACTGGGGACGACGACTAATGAAAAACTGTTTTTT

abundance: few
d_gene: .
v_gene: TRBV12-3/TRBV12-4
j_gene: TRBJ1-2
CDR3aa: CASSHAPGTTNYGYTF
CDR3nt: TGTGCCAGCTCTCACGCGCCGGGGACCACAAACTATGGCTACACCTTC

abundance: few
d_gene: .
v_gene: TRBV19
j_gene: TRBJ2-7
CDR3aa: CASSISPNYEQYF
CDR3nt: TGTGCCAGTAGTATCTCCCCAAACTACGAGCAGTACTTC

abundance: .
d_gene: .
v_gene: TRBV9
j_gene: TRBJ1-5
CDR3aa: CASSVVDQGPQHF
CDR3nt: TGTGCCAGCAGCGTAGTCGATCAGGGGCCCCAGCATTTT

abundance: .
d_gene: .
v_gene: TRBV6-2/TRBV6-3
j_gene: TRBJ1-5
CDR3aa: CASSYSQGRSNQPQHF
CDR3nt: TGTGCCAGCAGTTACAGCCAGGGACGGAGCAATCAGCCCCAGCATTTT

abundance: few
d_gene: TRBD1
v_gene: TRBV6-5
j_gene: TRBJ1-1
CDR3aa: CASSYEKTGEAFF
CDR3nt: TGTGCCAGCAGTTACGAAAAGACAGGGGAAGCTTTCTTT

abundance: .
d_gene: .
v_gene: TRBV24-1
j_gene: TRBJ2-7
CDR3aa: CATPRGGGGSEQYF
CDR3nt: TGTGCCACCCCTCGAGGAGGGGGGGGGAGCGAGCAGTACTTC